Listed below are T cell receptor beta chains from one sample, sequenced in a study of blood T cells in healthy people across ages. TCRdb re-analysed the 5' RACE reads in MiXCR, keeping a single row per CDR3 protein. The sample has around 970,000 distinct CDR3 sequences, roughly 51% seen once. The sample was blood. The receptors shown here come from a woman between 55 and 75 years old in good health. The CDR3 runs from the conserved cysteine through the conserved F or W. The D gene is left open where the match is weak. A clone size is listed for some rows: how often the clone was seen (once, few, many), or a class if it is expanded.

size: NA; D: NA; J: TRBJ2-5; V: TRBV7-9; DNA: TGTGCCAGCAGCTTAGTGTCGGTAACCACAGAGACCCAGTACTTC; CDR3: CASSLVSVTTETQYF
size: many; D: NA; J: TRBJ2-5; V: TRBV18; DNA: TGTGCCAGCAGCCCCCCCGTAGAGACCCAGTACTTC; CDR3: CASSPPVETQYF
size: few; D: TRBD1; J: TRBJ1-1; V: TRBV12-3/TRBV12-4; DNA: TGTGCCACCCTAGGGGGCGGGAACACTGAAGCTTTCTTT; CDR3: CATLGGGNTEAFF
size: few; D: NA; J: TRBJ1-1; V: TRBV4-1; DNA: TGCGCCAGCAGCCCATCGCGTTGGAGGGCCGGGGACACTGAAGCTTTCTTT; CDR3: CASSPSRWRAGDTEAFF
size: NA; D: NA; J: TRBJ2-1; V: TRBV20-1; DNA: TGCAGTGCTAGAGATCATCAGGGCTACAATGAGCAGTTCTTC; CDR3: CSARDHQGYNEQFF
size: NA; D: NA; J: TRBJ2-1; V: TRBV24-1; DNA: TGTGCCACCAGTGATTTAGGGGAGGACAATGAGCAGTTCTTC; CDR3: CATSDLGEDNEQFF
size: NA; D: TRBD2; J: TRBJ2-5; V: TRBV6-2/TRBV6-3; DNA: TGTGCCAGCAAAATGGGACTAGCGGGACACCAAGAGACCCAGTACTTC; CDR3: CASKMGLAGHQETQYF
size: NA; D: TRBD2; J: TRBJ2-7; V: TRBV5-1; DNA: TGCGCCAGCAGCTTAATAGCGGGACGGAACGAGCAGTACTTC; CDR3: CASSLIAGRNEQYF
size: few; D: NA; J: TRBJ2-7; V: TRBV27; DNA: TGTGCCAGCAGTTTAAGCGAGCAGTACTTC; CDR3: CASSLSEQYF
size: NA; D: NA; J: TRBJ2-3; V: TRBV24-1; DNA: TGTGCCACCAGTGATTTGTTCTCGGGAAGAAGCACAGATACGCAGTATTTT; CDR3: CATSDLFSGRSTDTQYF
size: NA; D: TRBD2; J: TRBJ2-7; V: TRBV20-1; DNA: TGCAGTGCTAGAGACCCTATGGGACCAGCGGGAGGCTTAGAGCAGTACTTC; CDR3: CSARDPMGPAGGLEQYF
size: once; D: NA; J: TRBJ2-1; V: TRBV10-3; DNA: TGTGCCATCAGTGGTCGGGGGGCCGATGAGCAGTTCTTC; CDR3: CAISGRGADEQFF
size: NA; D: NA; J: TRBJ2-5; V: TRBV5-1; DNA: TGCGCCAGCAGCTTACCGACGGCACAAGAGACCCAGTACTTC; CDR3: CASSLPTAQETQYF
size: few; D: NA; J: TRBJ2-1; V: TRBV7-2; DNA: TGTGCCAGCAGCTTATATGCTAGCTCCTACAATGAGCAGTTCTTC; CDR3: CASSLYASSYNEQFF
size: NA; D: NA; J: TRBJ2-3; V: TRBV12-3/TRBV12-4; DNA: TGTGCCAGCAGGCACGTCAGGGGTAGCACAGATACGCAGTATTTT; CDR3: CASRHVRGSTDTQYF
size: NA; D: NA; J: TRBJ2-3; V: TRBV11-1; DNA: TGTGCCAGCAGCTTTTGGGACGGCACAGATACGCAGTATTTT; CDR3: CASSFWDGTDTQYF
size: NA; D: NA; J: TRBJ2-7; V: TRBV3-1; DNA: TGTGCCAGCAGCCAAGGAAGGGCGGCAGCCTACGAGCAGTACTTC; CDR3: CASSQGRAAAYEQYF
size: NA; D: TRBD1; J: TRBJ2-1; V: TRBV7-2; DNA: TGTGCCAGCAGCTACCAACAGGGGAATGAGCAGTTCTTC; CDR3: CASSYQQGNEQFF
size: many; D: TRBD2; J: TRBJ2-7; V: TRBV4-2; DNA: TGTGCCAGCAGCTCCCAGCCTAGCGGGAACGGGGACGAGCAGTACTTC; CDR3: CASSSQPSGNGDEQYF
size: NA; D: TRBD1; J: TRBJ2-3; V: TRBV7-2; DNA: TGTGCCAGCAGCTTTGTTTTTACAGGGGAAGCAGATACGCAGTATTTT; CDR3: CASSFVFTGEADTQYF
size: NA; D: NA; J: TRBJ2-2; V: TRBV19; DNA: TGTGCCAGTAGTATCCACAGGGACACCGGGGAGCTGTTTTTT; CDR3: CASSIHRDTGELFF
size: NA; D: NA; J: TRBJ2-6; V: TRBV7-2; DNA: TGTGCCTCTACCGCCAGCGCTGGGGCCAACGTCCTGACTTTC; CDR3: CASTASAGANVLTF
size: NA; D: TRBD2; J: TRBJ2-7; V: TRBV9; DNA: TGTGCCAGCAGCGTAGGGGCTAGCGGTAGCTCCTACGAGCAGTACTTC; CDR3: CASSVGASGSSYEQYF
size: NA; D: NA; J: TRBJ1-2; V: TRBV4-3; DNA: TGCGCCAGCAGCCAAGGGGCATCGAAAGGGAGCGCCTATGGCTACACCTTC; CDR3: CASSQGASKGSAYGYTF
size: NA; D: NA; J: TRBJ1-2; V: TRBV11-2; DNA: TGTGCCAGCAGCTTAGATGTAGCCACGGGTGTAGGTGGCTACACCTTC; CDR3: CASSLDVATGVGGYTF
size: NA; D: NA; J: TRBJ2-5; V: TRBV7-2; DNA: TGTGCCAGCAGCTTAGCGCCGGGCGGGGCCCAAGAGACCCAGTACTTC; CDR3: CASSLAPGGAQETQYF
size: few; D: TRBD2; J: TRBJ2-5; V: TRBV28; DNA: TGTGCCAGCAGTCGAAGAGGCGGCGGGAGGAGCGGTGAGACCCAGTACTTC; CDR3: CASSRRGGGRSGETQYF
size: NA; D: NA; J: TRBJ2-4; V: TRBV28; DNA: TGTGCCAGCGGGGCACAAAACATTCAGTACTTC; CDR3: CASGAQNIQYF
size: few; D: TRBD1; J: TRBJ2-5; V: TRBV7-9; DNA: TGTGCCAGCAGCGACGCCCTCGACAGGGTAGGGAGAGAGACCCAGTACTTC; CDR3: CASSDALDRVGRETQYF
size: NA; D: NA; J: TRBJ2-1; V: TRBV27; DNA: TGTGCCAGCAGTACAGTCGGTGAGCAGTTCTTC; CDR3: CASSTVGEQFF
size: NA; D: NA; J: TRBJ1-1; V: TRBV29-1; DNA: TGCAGCATTGCACACACGAACACTGAAGCTTTCTTT; CDR3: CSIAHTNTEAFF
size: NA; D: NA; J: TRBJ2-7; V: TRBV6-6; DNA: TGTGCCAGCACCCTAGGAACGGGAGCCTACGAGCAGTACTTC; CDR3: CASTLGTGAYEQYF